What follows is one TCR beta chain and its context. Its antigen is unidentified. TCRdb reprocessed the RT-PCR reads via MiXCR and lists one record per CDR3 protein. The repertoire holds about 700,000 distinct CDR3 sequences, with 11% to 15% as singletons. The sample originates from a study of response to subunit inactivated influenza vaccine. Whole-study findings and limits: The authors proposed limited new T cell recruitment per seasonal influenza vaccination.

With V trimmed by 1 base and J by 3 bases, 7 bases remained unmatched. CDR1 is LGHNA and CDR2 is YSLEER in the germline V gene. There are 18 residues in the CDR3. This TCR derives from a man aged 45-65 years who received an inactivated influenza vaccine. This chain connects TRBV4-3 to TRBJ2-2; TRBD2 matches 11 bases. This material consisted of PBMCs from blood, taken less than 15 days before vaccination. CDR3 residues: CASSQGVGLAGYTGELFF. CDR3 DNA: TGCGCCAGCAGCCAAGGCGTCGGACTAGCGGGCTACACCGGGGAGCTGTTTTTT.